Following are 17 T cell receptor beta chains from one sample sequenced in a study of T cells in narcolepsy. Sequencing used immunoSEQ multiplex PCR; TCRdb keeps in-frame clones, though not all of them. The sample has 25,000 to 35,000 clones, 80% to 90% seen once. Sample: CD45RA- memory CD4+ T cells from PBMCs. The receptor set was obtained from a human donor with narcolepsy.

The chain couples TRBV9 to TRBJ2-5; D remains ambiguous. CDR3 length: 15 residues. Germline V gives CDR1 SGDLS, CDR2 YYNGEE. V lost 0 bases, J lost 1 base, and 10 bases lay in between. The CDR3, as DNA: TGTGCCAGCAGCGTAGATACGTTCTCCCAAGAGACCCAGTACTTC. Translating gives CASSVDTFSQETQYF.

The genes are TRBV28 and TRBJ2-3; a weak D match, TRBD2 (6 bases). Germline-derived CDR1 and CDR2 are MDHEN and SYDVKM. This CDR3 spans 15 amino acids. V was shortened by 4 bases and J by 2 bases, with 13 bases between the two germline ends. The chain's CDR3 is CASSSSWRDTDTQYF. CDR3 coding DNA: TGTGCCAGCAGTTCCTCGTGGCGGGACACAGATACGCAGTATTTT.

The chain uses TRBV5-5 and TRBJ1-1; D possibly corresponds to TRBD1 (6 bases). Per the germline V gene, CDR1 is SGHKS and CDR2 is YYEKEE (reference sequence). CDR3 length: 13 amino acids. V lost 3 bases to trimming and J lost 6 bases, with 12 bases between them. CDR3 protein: CASSSLQGAEAFF. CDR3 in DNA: TGTGCCAGCAGCTCCTTACAGGGCGCTGAAGCTTTCTTT.

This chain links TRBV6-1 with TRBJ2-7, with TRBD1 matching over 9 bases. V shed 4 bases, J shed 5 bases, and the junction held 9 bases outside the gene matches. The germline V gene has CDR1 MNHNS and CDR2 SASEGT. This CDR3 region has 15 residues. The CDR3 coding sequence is TGTGCCAGCAGTGCAGACCTGGACAGGGGAGACGAGCAGTACTTC. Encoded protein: CASSADLDRGDEQYF.

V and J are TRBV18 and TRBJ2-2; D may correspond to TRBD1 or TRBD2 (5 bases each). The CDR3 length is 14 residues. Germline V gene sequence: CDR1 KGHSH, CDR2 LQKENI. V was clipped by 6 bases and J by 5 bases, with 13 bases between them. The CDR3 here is CASSPGTTTGELFF. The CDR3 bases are TGTGCCAGCTCTCCCGGGACGACGACCGGGGAGCTGTTTTTT.

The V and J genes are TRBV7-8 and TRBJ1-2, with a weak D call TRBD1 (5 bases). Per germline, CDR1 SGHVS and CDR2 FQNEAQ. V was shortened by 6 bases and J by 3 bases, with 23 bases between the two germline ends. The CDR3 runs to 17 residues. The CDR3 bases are TGTGCCAGCAGGGACCAGGGCGCTGACAGCGAAGACTATGGCTACACCTTC. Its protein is CASRDQGADSEDYGYTF.

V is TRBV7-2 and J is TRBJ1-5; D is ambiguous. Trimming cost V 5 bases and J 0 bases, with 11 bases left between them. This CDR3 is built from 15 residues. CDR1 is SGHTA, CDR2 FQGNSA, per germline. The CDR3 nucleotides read TGTGCCAGCAGCCTGGAAGGCCATAGCAATCAGCCCCAGCATTTT. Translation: CASSLEGHSNQPQHF. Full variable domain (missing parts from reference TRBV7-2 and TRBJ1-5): GAGVSQSPSNKVTEKGKDVELRCDPISGHTALYWYRQSLGQGLEFLIYFQGNSAPDKSGLPSDRFSAERTGGSVSTLTIQRTQQEDSAVYLCASSLEGHSNQPQHFGDGTRLSIL.

CDR3 residues: CASSQGQKNTGELFF. In DNA, the CDR3 is TGTGCCAGCTCCCAGGGACAAAAGAACACCGGGGAGCTGTTTTTT. This chain connects TRBV18 to TRBJ2-2; D is possibly TRBD1 (6 bases). Between the trimmed V and J ends, which lost 6 bases and 1 base, there was a span of 12 bases. The germline V gene has CDR1 KGHSH and CDR2 LQKENI. There are 15 residues in the CDR3.

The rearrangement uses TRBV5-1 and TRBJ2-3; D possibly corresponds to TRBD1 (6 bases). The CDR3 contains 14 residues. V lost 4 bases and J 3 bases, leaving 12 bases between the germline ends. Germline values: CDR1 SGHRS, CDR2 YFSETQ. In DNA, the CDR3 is TGCGCCAGCAGCCCAGGGGACCCTACAGATACGCAGTATTTT. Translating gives CASSPGDPTDTQYF.

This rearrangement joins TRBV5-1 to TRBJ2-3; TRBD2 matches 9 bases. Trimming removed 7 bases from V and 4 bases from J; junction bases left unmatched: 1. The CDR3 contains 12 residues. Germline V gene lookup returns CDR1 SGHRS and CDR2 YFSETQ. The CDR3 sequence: CASGTSPDTQYF. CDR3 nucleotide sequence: TGCGCCAGCGGGACTAGCCCAGATACGCAGTATTTT.

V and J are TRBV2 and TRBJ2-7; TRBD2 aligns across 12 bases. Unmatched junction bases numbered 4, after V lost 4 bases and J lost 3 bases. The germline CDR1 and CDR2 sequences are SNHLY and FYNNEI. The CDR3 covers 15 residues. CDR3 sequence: CASSGLAGAIYEQYF. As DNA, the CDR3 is TGTGCCAGCAGTGGACTAGCGGGGGCTATCTACGAGCAGTACTTC. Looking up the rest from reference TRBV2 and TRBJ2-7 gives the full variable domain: EPEVTQTPSHQVTQMGQEVILRCVPISNHLYFYWYRQILGQKVEFLVSFYNNEISEKSEIFDDQFSVERPDGSNFTLKIRSTKLEDSAMYFCASSGLAGAIYEQYFGPGTRLTVT.

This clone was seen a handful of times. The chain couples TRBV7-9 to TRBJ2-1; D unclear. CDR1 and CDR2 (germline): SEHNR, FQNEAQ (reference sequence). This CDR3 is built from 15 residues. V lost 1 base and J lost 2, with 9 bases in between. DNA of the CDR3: TGTGCCAGCAGCTTAGGGCCGGTACCCTACAATGAGCAGTTCTTC. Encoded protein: CASSLGPVPYNEQFF.

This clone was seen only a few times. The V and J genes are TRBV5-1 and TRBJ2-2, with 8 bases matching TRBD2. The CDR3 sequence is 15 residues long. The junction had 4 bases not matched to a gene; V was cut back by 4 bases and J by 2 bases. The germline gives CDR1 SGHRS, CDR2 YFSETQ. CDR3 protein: CASSPRGANTGELFF. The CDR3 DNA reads TGCGCCAGCAGCCCGCGGGGGGCCAACACCGGGGAGCTGTTTTTT.

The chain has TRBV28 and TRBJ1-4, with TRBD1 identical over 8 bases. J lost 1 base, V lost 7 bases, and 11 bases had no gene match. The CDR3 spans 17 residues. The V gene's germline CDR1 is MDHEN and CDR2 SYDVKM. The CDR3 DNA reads TGTGCCAGCAACCCGGTCAGGGGGCTAGGAACTAATGAAAAACTGTTTTTT. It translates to CASNPVRGLGTNEKLFF.

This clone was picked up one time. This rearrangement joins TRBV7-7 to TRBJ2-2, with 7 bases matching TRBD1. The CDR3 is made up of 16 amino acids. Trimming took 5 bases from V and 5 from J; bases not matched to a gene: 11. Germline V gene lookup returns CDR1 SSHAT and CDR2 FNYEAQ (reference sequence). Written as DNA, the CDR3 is TGTGCCAGCAGCCCAAACCCGGGACAGCTGACCGGGGAGCTGTTTTTT. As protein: CASSPNPGQLTGELFF.

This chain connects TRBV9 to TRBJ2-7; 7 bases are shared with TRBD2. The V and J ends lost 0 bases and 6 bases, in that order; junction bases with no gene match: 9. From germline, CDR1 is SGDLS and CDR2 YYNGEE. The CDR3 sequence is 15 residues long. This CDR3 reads CASSVAGGSLSEQYF. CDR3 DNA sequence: TGTGCCAGCAGCGTAGCCGGCGGGAGCTTATCCGAGCAGTACTTC.

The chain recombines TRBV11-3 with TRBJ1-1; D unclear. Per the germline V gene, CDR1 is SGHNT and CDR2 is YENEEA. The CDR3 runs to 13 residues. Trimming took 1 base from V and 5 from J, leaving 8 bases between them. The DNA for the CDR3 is TGTGCCAGCAGCTTAGTATCTGGAACTGAAGCTTTCTTT. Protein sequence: CASSLVSGTEAFF.